These 31 T cell receptor beta chains originate from one sample sequenced in a study of CD8+ T cells in alopecia areata (dated by TCRdb to the late 2010s). The sample's treatment or condition label is to be understood as: oral pan-JAK inhibitor, 5-10 mg twice daily. Libraries were made using the immunoSEQ multiplex PCR assay. To provide template for TCR sequencing, every sample had RNA extracted and reverse transcribed into cDNA. TCRdb carries this immuneACCESS record with in-frame sequences only. Its versions omit some clonotypes, under half of them owing to an unresolved V gene in the studies checked, with the rest unexplained. The sample profile shows 95,000 to 100,000 clones; 60% of them were found once. Around 15% of the sample belongs to the ten largest clones. The sample was CD8+ T cells sorted from blood, taken at approximately week 55, from a patient treated with tofacitinib. The receptors were sampled from a human donor with alopecia areata.

The chain uses TRBV5-1 and TRBJ1-3; D gene ambiguous. V lost 4 bases to trimming and J lost 2 bases, with 7 bases between them. CDR1 is SGHRS, CDR2 YFSETQ, per germline. There are 13 residues in the CDR3. CDR3 DNA sequence: TGCGCCAGCAGCGACGGGACTGGAAACACCATATATTTT. Translated, it gives CASSDGTGNTIYF.

This clone qualifies as medium-sized. V is TRBV14 and J is TRBJ2-3, with D unresolved. The ends were cut back, 3 bases at V and 2 bases at J, with 9 bases in the middle. The CDR3 sequence is 14 residues long. The V gene's germline CDR1 is SGHDN and CDR2 FVKESK. For the CDR3, the DNA is TGTGCCAGCAGCCATTCGAGACACACAGATACGCAGTATTTT. This encodes CASSHSRHTDTQYF.

V is TRBV4-1 and J is TRBJ2-7; a possible D gene is TRBD1 (5 bases). V was pared by 0 bases and J by 3 bases, with 9 bases between. Germline assignment: CDR1 MGHRA and CDR2 YSYEKL. CDR3 length: 14 amino acids. The CDR3 DNA is TGCGCCAGCAGCCAAGAAGAGGACAACTACGAGCAGTACTTC. Amino acid sequence: CASSQEEDNYEQYF.

This clone appeared a few times. V and J are TRBV7-9 and TRBJ1-5; TRBD1 is a possible D gene (5 bases). The germline gives CDR1 SEHNR, CDR2 FQNEAQ (reference sequence). Trimming cost V 5 bases and J 5 bases, with 13 bases left between them. The CDR3 sequence is 14 residues long. CDR3 nucleotides: TGTGCCAGCAGCCCCGGGGCAGGCGATCAGCCCCAGCATTTT. This translates into CASSPGAGDQPQHF.

This rearrangement joins TRBV6-1 to TRBJ2-7; D unclear. Germline V CDR1 and CDR2: MNHNS, SASEGT. The CDR3 length is 13 residues. With 10 bases removed from V and 3 bases from J, the gap between germline ends came to 16 bases. CDR3 protein: CATRPSSNYEQYF. CDR3 coding DNA: TGTGCCACCCGCCCCAGCAGTAACTACGAGCAGTACTTC.

This chain uses TRBV30 with TRBJ1-2; TRBD1 matches at 8 bases. The germline V gene has CDR1 GTSNPN and CDR2 SVGIG (reference sequence). The CDR3 contains 13 residues. The ends lost 5 bases at V and 8 bases at J; junction bases unmatched: 10. The CDR3 bases are TGTGCCTGGGACAGGGGACGACTCGGCGGCTACACCTTC. This encodes CAWDRGRLGGYTF.

This clone was detected a few times. Here the CDR3 DNA reads TGTGCCAGCAGCGGTCAGGACTACAATGAGCAGTTCTTC. As protein: CASSGQDYNEQFF. V and J are TRBV13 and TRBJ2-1, with D hard to call. The V end was cut by 5 bases, the J end by 3 bases, with 8 bases between. CDR1 is PRHDT and CDR2 is FYEKMQ in the germline V gene (reference sequence). The CDR3 loop spans 13 amino acids. The entire variable domain, with the rest obtained from reference TRBV13 and TRBJ2-1, is as follows: AAGVIQSPRHLIKEKRETATLKCYPIPRHDTVYWYQQGPGQDPQFLISFYEKMQSDKGSIPDRFSAQQFSDYHSELNMSSLELGDSALYFCASSGQDYNEQFFGPGTRLTVL.

This chain connects TRBV6-5 to TRBJ1-1; 8 positions agree with TRBD1. This CDR3 region has 15 residues. The junction had 8 bases not matched to a gene; V was cut back by 5 bases and J by 3 bases. CDR1 is MNHEY, CDR2 SVGAGI, per germline. DNA of the CDR3: TGTGCCAGCAGTCTTCGGACAGGGAAGGACACTGAAGCTTTCTTT. As protein: CASSLRTGKDTEAFF.

The gene calls are TRBV13 and TRBJ2-1, with TRBD2 matching 13 bases. V was pared by 10 bases and J by 2 bases, with 14 bases of the junction left unmatched. The germline V gene encodes CDR1 PRHDT and CDR2 FYEKMQ (reference sequence). This CDR3 contains 18 residues. This CDR3 is CATSDGLAGALPYNEQFF. In DNA form, the CDR3 reads TGTGCCACGTCAGACGGACTAGCGGGGGCCCTCCCCTACAATGAGCAGTTCTTC.

The chain uses TRBV7-8 and TRBJ1-5, with D perhaps matching TRBD1 (5 bases). The CDR3 loop spans 15 amino acids. Trimming shortened V by 5 bases and J by 6 bases, and 17 bases separated the two germline ends. The germline V gene encodes CDR1 SGHVS and CDR2 FQNEAQ. In nucleotides, the CDR3 is TGTGCCAGCAGCCCGGGACTCCCTAAGGGTCAGCCCCAGCATTTT. This codes for CASSPGLPKGQPQHF.

This clone was recorded once. The CDR3 here is CAISDPSGGADLYEQYF. DNA for the CDR3: TGTGCCATCAGTGACCCTAGCGGGGGGGCGGATCTTTACGAGCAGTACTTC. The rearrangement uses TRBV10-3 and TRBJ2-7; TRBD2 matches at 12 bases. Germline V CDR1 and CDR2: ENHRY, SYGVKD. V shed 3 bases, J shed 4 bases, and the junction held 10 bases outside the gene matches. The CDR3 is 17 residues long.

The chain links TRBV11-2 to TRBJ2-2; no reliable D call. The germline V gene has CDR1 SGHAT and CDR2 FQNNGV. V gave up 1 base and J gave up 2 bases, with 11 bases separating them. The CDR3 contains 16 residues. DNA for the CDR3: TGTGCCAGCAGCTTAGGCCGGTCTTACAACACCGGGGAGCTGTTTTTT. The encoded protein is CASSLGRSYNTGELFF.

The J gene is TRBJ2-5, the V gene TRBV4-1; 8 bases align to TRBD2. J lost 2 bases, V lost 0 bases, and 8 bases had no gene match. The CDR3 loop spans 17 amino acids. Germline CDR1 reads MGHRA; CDR2 reads YSYEKL. The CDR3 nucleotides are TGCGCCAGCAGCCAAGATGGTTCGGGGGGGGCGCAAGAGACCCAGTACTTC. Amino acids: CASSQDGSGGAQETQYF.

The gene calls are TRBV29-1 and TRBJ2-2, with no clear D. V was cut by 2 bases and J by 6 bases, with 19 bases left in between. The germline CDR1 and CDR2 sequences are SQVTM and ANQGSEA. The CDR3 covers 16 residues. The CDR3 loop is CSVELVQARLAGELFF. The DNA for the CDR3 is TGCAGCGTTGAACTGGTGCAGGCCCGTTTGGCCGGGGAGCTGTTTTTT.

The chain joins TRBV2 to TRBJ1-5; D is unresolved. V was shortened by 6 bases and J by 7 bases, with 10 bases between the two germline ends. The CDR3 has 12 amino acids. Germline V gene sequence: CDR1 SNHLY, CDR2 FYNNEI. The DNA of the CDR3 is TGTGCCAGCAGGCCACCGGGGCAGCCCCAGCATTTT. Residues: CASRPPGQPQHF.

This clone has a handful of counts. This rearrangement joins TRBV4-1 to TRBJ1-2; tentatively, D is TRBD1 (5 bases). Germline CDR1 is MGHRA and CDR2 is YSYEKL. The V and J ends lost 3 bases and 4 bases respectively, with 9 bases between them. The CDR3 totals 13 residues. The CDR3 is CASSQIDSYGYTF. The CDR3 nucleotides are TGCGCCAGCAGCCAGATTGACAGCTATGGCTACACCTTC.

Only one count was recorded for this clone. The chain combines TRBV5-1 with TRBJ2-5, with 8 bases lining up with TRBD2. This CDR3 region has 14 residues. The trim removed 6 bases at V and 1 base at J, leaving 5 bases unmatched. CDR1 and CDR2 from the germline V gene are SGHRS and YFSETQ. The CDR3 sequence is CASKPGGFQETQYF. CDR3 in DNA: TGCGCCAGCAAACCGGGAGGGTTCCAAGAGACCCAGTACTTC.

This clone was counted between two and nine times. The J gene is TRBJ2-7, the V gene TRBV13, with D perhaps matching TRBD1 or TRBD2 (5 bases each). CDR1 is PRHDT, CDR2 FYEKMQ, per germline (reference sequence). CDR3 length equals 13 residues. The germline V and J ends were trimmed by 5 bases and 4 bases, with 12 bases remaining between them. CDR3 sequence: CASSPGRTYEQYF. The DNA of the CDR3 is TGTGCCAGCAGCCCGGGACGGACTTACGAGCAGTACTTC.

The gene calls are TRBV29-1 and TRBJ2-2; TRBD2 might be the D (5 bases). V was pared by 8 bases and J by 7 bases, with 11 bases between. The CDR3 loop spans 11 amino acids. Per germline, CDR1 SQVTM and CDR2 ANQGSEA. CDR3 amino acids: CSIRAGGELFF. In DNA form, the CDR3 reads TGCAGCATTAGGGCGGGCGGGGAGCTGTTTTTT.

This chain uses TRBV5-1 with TRBJ2-3; 8 nucleotides match TRBD2. Unmatched junction bases numbered 2, after V lost 1 base and J lost 1 base. The V gene's germline CDR1 is SGHRS and CDR2 YFSETQ. The CDR3 contains 15 residues. The CDR3 coding sequence is TGCGCCAGCAGCTTGAGCGGGGGCGGCACAGATACGCAGTATTTT. It yields the protein CASSLSGGGTDTQYF.

V is TRBV7-9 and J is TRBJ2-3; D not certain. Trimming shortened V by 11 bases and J by 12 bases, and 12 bases separated the two germline ends. Germline CDR1 SEHNR, CDR2 FQNEAQ (reference sequence). The CDR3 runs to 9 residues. In nucleotides, the CDR3 is TGTGCCCTCGGGCCCCCCCAGTATTTT. Protein: CALGPPQYF.

The rearrangement joins TRBV7-9 to TRBJ2-5; TRBD2 might be the D (7 bases). The CDR3 is 15 amino acids. V shed 5 bases and J shed 4 bases, with 17 bases lying between them. Germline CDR1 SEHNR, CDR2 FQNEAQ (reference sequence). CDR3 coding DNA: TGTGCCAGCAGCGGGAGGGGGGACACAAGAGAGACCCAGTACTTC. It specifies CASSGRGDTRETQYF.

The chain carries TRBV6-5 and TRBJ2-3, with 11 nucleotides matching TRBD1. CDR1 and CDR2 (germline): MNHEY, SVGAGI. The CDR3 contains 15 residues. Trimming at V came to 6 bases and at J to 3 bases, leaving 5 bases not matched to a gene. CDR3 sequence (DNA): TGTGCCAGCAGCCCCGGACAGGGGGCAACAGATACGCAGTATTTT. Translated: CASSPGQGATDTQYF.

Comments on this clone: Germline is not matched at one junction end, which may reflect a read error. The chain uses TRBV5-1 and TRBJ2-7; 10 bases align to TRBD1. CDR3 length equals 11 residues. CDR1 and CDR2 (germline): SGHRS, YFSETQ. CDR3 sequence (DNA): TGCGCCAGCAAACGACAGGGGGCGACCGACTTC. Translation: CASKRQGATDF.

The chain recombines TRBV13 with TRBJ2-7; D is perhaps TRBD1 (6 bases). The CDR3 length is 13 residues. V lost 1 base, J lost 7 bases, and 11 bases lay in between. Germline CDR1 reads PRHDT; CDR2 reads FYEKMQ (reference sequence). CDR3 in DNA: TGTGCCAGCAGCTTAGCAGGGGCCCAAGAGCAGTACTTC. Its protein is CASSLAGAQEQYF.

This clone was observed a handful of times. The chain has TRBV6-4 and TRBJ2-1; no clear D. The CDR3 length is 14 residues. V lost 0 bases and J lost 5, with 8 bases in between. Germline CDR1 reads MRHNA; CDR2 reads SNTAGT. CDR3 sequence reads: CASSDSSSNNEQFF. The CDR3 DNA is TGTGCCAGCAGTGACTCAAGCTCGAACAATGAGCAGTTCTTC.

This clone turned up a few times. This sequence joins TRBV4-1 and TRBJ1-4, with D perhaps TRBD1 (5 bases). Germline V lookup: CDR1 MGHRA, CDR2 YSYEKL. The V end lost 0 bases, the J end lost 13 bases, and 9 bases lay between the germline ends. The CDR3 is 12 amino acids. CDR3 sequence reads: CASSQDRDRLFF. CDR3 DNA sequence: TGCGCCAGCAGCCAAGACCGGGACCGACTGTTTTTT.

The CDR3 coding sequence is TGTGCCAGCAGCCACCAGGGGCAGGACAACTATGGCTACACCTTC. It yields the protein CASSHQGQDNYGYTF. V usage is TRBV4-2 and J usage is TRBJ1-2, with D maybe TRBD1 (6 bases). The CDR3 is 15 residues long. Looked up from germline, CDR1 is LGHNA and CDR2 is YNFKEQ. V was cut by 3 bases and J by 2 bases, with 13 bases left in between.

This chain uses TRBV27 with TRBJ1-5; D not certain. This CDR3 region has 14 residues. Trimming removed 1 base from V and 8 bases from J, with 12 bases in between. Germline CDR1 is MNHEY and CDR2 is SMNVEV (reference sequence). The CDR3 nucleotides are TGTGCCAGCAGTTTATTTGGACCGGGCAAGCCCCAGCATTTT. Amino acid sequence: CASSLFGPGKPQHF.

The V and J genes are TRBV14 and TRBJ2-7; no clear D gene. The CDR3 totals 13 residues. The germline V and J ends were trimmed by 1 base and 2 bases, with 6 bases remaining between them. Germline assignment: CDR1 SGHDN and CDR2 FVKESK. CDR3 sequence reads: CASSQAFTYEQYF. CDR3 in DNA: TGTGCCAGCAGCCAAGCGTTTACCTACGAGCAGTACTTC.

This sequence joins TRBV6-5 and TRBJ1-6; no definite D call. Deletions cut 2 bases from V and 7 bases from J, with 12 bases between. Germline V lookup: CDR1 MNHEY, CDR2 SVGAGI. This CDR3 contains 15 residues. The CDR3 reads CASSYSGGGNSPLHF. CDR3 coding DNA: TGTGCCAGCAGTTACAGTGGAGGCGGAAATTCACCCCTCCACTTT.